The next 5 T cell receptor beta chains were all read from a single sample in a study of blood T cells in healthy people across ages. A second PCR, run for about 7 to 12 cycles, used a sample-barcoded 5' primer plus a J-beta primer mix. TCRdb reprocessed the 5' RACE reads with MiXCR, giving one entry per CDR3 protein. The sample lists over 1,300,000 distinct CDR3 sequences; 59% were seen once. The sequencing input was blood. All receptors derive from a man aged 18 to 30 in good health.

The chain employs TRBV2 and TRBJ2-7, with D possibly matching TRBD1 (6 bases). V was shortened by 6 bases and J by 2 bases, with 17 bases between the two germline ends. In germline, CDR1 is SNHLY, CDR2 FYNNEI. CDR3 length: 15 amino acids. CDR3 residues: CASRGLRDTAYEQYF. The CDR3 nucleotides are TGTGCCAGCAGAGGGCTGAGGGACACCGCCTACGAGCAGTACTTC.

In this sample, this clonotype turned up many times. The chain joins TRBV4-1 to TRBJ2-7, with D uncertain. Germline V gene data show CDR1 as MGHRA and CDR2 as YSYEKL. V was cut by 0 bases and J by 4 bases, with 10 bases left in between. The CDR3 has 14 residues. CDR3 region: CASSQEGLSYEQYF. The CDR3 DNA follows: TGCGCCAGCAGCCAAGAAGGGCTTTCTTACGAGCAGTACTTC.

This sequence joins TRBV12-3 or TRBV12-4 and TRBJ2-1; TRBD2 agrees at 8 bases. Unmatched junction bases numbered 8, after V lost 3 bases and J lost 7 bases. The CDR3 runs 15 residues. CDR3 amino acids: CASSLTGGPVNEQFF. The CDR3 DNA reads TGTGCCAGCAGTTTGACGGGGGGGCCTGTGAATGAGCAGTTCTTC.

In this sample, this clonotype turned up once. V and J are TRBV5-1 and TRBJ2-1; D possibly matches TRBD1 or TRBD2 (5 bases each). Trimming pared 0 bases from V and 0 bases from J, leaving 10 bases between. Per germline, CDR1 SGHRS and CDR2 YFSETQ. CDR3 length equals 16 residues. Written as DNA, the CDR3 is TGCGCCAGCAGCTTGGTCGGGGCTCGCTCCTACAATGAGCAGTTCTTC. It codes for CASSLVGARSYNEQFF. Together with reference TRBV5-1 and TRBJ2-1, the CDR3 gives the full variable domain: KAGVTQTPRYLIKTRGQQVTLSCSPISGHRSVSWYQQTPGQGLQFLFEYFSETQRNKGNFPGRFSGRQFSNSRSEMNVSTLELGDSALYLCASSLVGARSYNEQFFGPGTRLTVL.

This rearrangement joins TRBV20-1 to TRBJ2-7; 7 bases are shared with TRBD2. The CDR3 length is 14 residues. Germline V gene sequence: CDR1 DFQATT, CDR2 SNEGSKA (reference sequence). With V trimmed by 5 bases and J by 0 bases, 7 bases remained unmatched. The CDR3 reads CSAGGDYLSYEQYF. In nucleotides, the CDR3 is TGCAGTGCTGGAGGGGACTACCTCTCCTACGAGCAGTACTTC.